A single sample is the source of the 21 T cell receptor beta chains below, sequenced in a study of blood T cells in healthy people across ages (dated by TCRdb to about 2015). Libraries were made using 5' RACE. Instrument on record: Illumina HiSeq 2500. A second PCR of about 6 to 11 cycles was performed with a sample-barcoded 5' primer and a J-beta primer mix. TCRdb redid the processing of the public reads, applying fastp at Q25 and MiXCR, and retained in-frame beta chains. Rows are unified per CDR3 protein, each entry keeping the most common DNA and genes. This sample is represented by some 700,000 distinct CDR3 sequences; over 20% of them were singletons. The ten largest clones take up less than 25% of the sample. The sample consisted of blood. The receptors shown here come from a man in his 70s in good health.

This chain connects TRBV3-1 to TRBJ2-5; D might be TRBD2 (5 bases). The end of the DNA fits TRBJ2-7 better, so the J call may be wrong. This CDR3 is 17 amino acids long. Germline assignment: CDR1 LGHDT and CDR2 YNNKEL (reference sequence). CDR3 in DNA: TGTGCCAGCAGCCATTTTAGCGAGGTTTGGGGTGCCGCCGAGCAGTACTTC. Its translation: CASSHFSEVWGAAEQYF.

This clonotype showed up many times. This chain uses TRBV18 with TRBJ2-5; D remains ambiguous. The J call may be in error: the DNA end matches TRBJ2-7 better. The CDR3 runs 13 residues. Germline CDR1 reads KGHSH; CDR2 reads LQKENI. CDR3 protein: CASSPPGNYEQYF. The CDR3 region has the DNA TGTGCCAGCTCACCACCGGGCAACTACGAGCAGTACTTC.

This sequence joins TRBV12-3 or TRBV12-4 and TRBJ1-2; 8 nucleotides agree with TRBD1. This CDR3 region has 14 residues. The junction had 10 bases not matched to a gene; V was cut back by 4 bases and J by 9 bases. CDR3 sequence: CASSSSGTGLSYTF. In DNA form, the CDR3 reads TGTGCCAGCAGTTCCTCCGGGACAGGTTTAAGCTACACCTTC.

This clonotype was seen a single time. CDR3 in amino acids: CASSFNPQGHYGYTF. The CDR3 bases are TGTGCCAGCAGTTTTAACCCCCAGGGGCACTATGGCTACACCTTC. This sequence joins TRBV27 and TRBJ1-2, with a possible D match to TRBD1 (6 bases). This CDR3 contains 15 residues. V lost 3 bases, J lost 3 bases, and 14 bases lay in between. Germline CDR1 and CDR2: MNHEY and SMNVEV (reference sequence).

This clonotype has more than one count but fewer than ten. The V gene is TRBV9, the J gene TRBJ2-1; 12 bases are a match to TRBD2. CDR1 SGDLS and CDR2 YYNGEE come from the germline V gene. V gave up 6 bases and J gave up 7 bases; unmatched junction bases: 8. The CDR3 loop spans 15 amino acids. CDR3 nucleotides: TGTGCCAGCACCGCGGGACTAGCGGGTTGGAATGAGCAGTTCTTC. It yields the protein CASTAGLAGWNEQFF.

Only a few counts were recorded for this clonotype. The chain combines TRBV5-1 with TRBJ2-7; 7 nucleotides agree with TRBD2. Germline assignment: CDR1 SGHRS and CDR2 YFSETQ. V shed 6 bases, J shed 0 bases, and the junction held 3 bases outside the gene matches. CDR3 length: 13 amino acids. Here the CDR3 reads CASMGGISYEQYF. For the CDR3, the DNA is TGCGCCAGCATGGGAGGGATCTCCTACGAGCAGTACTTC. Complete variable domain (other parts from reference TRBV5-1 and TRBJ2-7): KAGVTQTPRYLIKTRGQQVTLSCSPISGHRSVSWYQQTPGQGLQFLFEYFSETQRNKGNFPGRFSGRQFSNSRSEMNVSTLELGDSALYLCASMGGISYEQYFGPGTRLTVT.

This clonotype was observed a handful of times. The chain is built from TRBV12-3 or TRBV12-4 and TRBJ1-5, with 9 nucleotides matching TRBD1. V lost 6 bases, J lost 6 bases, and 6 bases stayed unmatched. The CDR3 spans 14 residues. The CDR3 sequence: CASRGGTGTQPQHF. In DNA form, the CDR3 reads TGTGCCAGCAGGGGGGGGACAGGGACTCAGCCCCAGCATTTT.

This clonotype was observed a handful of times. The chain couples TRBV29-1 to TRBJ2-3; D unclear. The germline V and J ends were trimmed by 6 bases and 3 bases, with 19 bases remaining between them. CDR3 length: 15 amino acids. Germline-derived CDR1 and CDR2 are SQVTM and ANQGSEA. CDR3: CSVAQSSGDTDTQYF. The CDR3 DNA reads as TGCAGCGTCGCACAATCTAGTGGTGATACAGATACGCAGTATTTT.

This clonotype was seen a handful of times. CDR3 protein: CATRRDSRTEKLFF. For the CDR3, the DNA is TGTGCCACGAGGAGGGACAGCAGGACGGAAAAACTGTTTTTT. The rearrangement links TRBV10-3 to TRBJ1-4, with 7 bases that match TRBD1. The CDR3 is 14 amino acids. CDR1 is ENHRY and CDR2 is SYGVKD in the germline V gene. J was trimmed by 8 bases and V by 10 bases; bases with no gene match: 13.

There are a few counts of this clonotype. The chain employs TRBV4-1 and TRBJ2-1, with D possibly TRBD2 on 5 matching bases. With 4 bases removed from V and 3 bases from J, the gap between germline ends came to 16 bases. Germline CDR1 MGHRA, CDR2 YSYEKL. There are 16 residues in the CDR3. As DNA, the CDR3 is TGCGCCAGCAGCCCGCTGATGGAGCGGATCTACAATGAGCAGTTCTTC. The encoded protein is CASSPLMERIYNEQFF.

Written as DNA, the CDR3 is TGTGCCAGCAGCCAGGGACTAGCCTCTGAGCAGTTCTTC. It encodes CASSQGLASEQFF. The rearrangement joins TRBV12-3 or TRBV12-4 to TRBJ2-1, with 9 bases that match TRBD2. V trimming: 6 bases; J trimming: 9 bases; junction bases outside the gene matches: 6. This CDR3 spans 13 amino acids.

V is TRBV27 and J is TRBJ1-4; 9 bases fit TRBD1. Germline trimming cut 4 bases from V and 6 bases from J; bases unmatched to any gene: 3. Germline CDR1 is MNHEY and CDR2 is SMNVEV (reference sequence). The CDR3 totals 14 residues. CDR3 DNA: TGTGCCAGCAGTTCCGGGACAGGGTATGAAAAACTGTTTTTT. This codes for CASSSGTGYEKLFF.

The chain couples TRBV29-1 to TRBJ1-4, with D uncertain. Looked up from germline, CDR1 is SQVTM and CDR2 is ANQGSEA. The CDR3 loop spans 14 amino acids. V lost 5 bases and J lost 0, with 10 bases in between. The DNA of the CDR3 is TGCAGCGTTTACGGACCGTCAACTAATGAAAAACTGTTTTTT. Protein product: CSVYGPSTNEKLFF.

On this clonotype itself: No conserved phenylalanine or tryptophan is present at the end of the CDR3, so a read error is the likely explanation. The DNA is left out, because the CDR3 cannot be placed on it with certainty; the CDR3 is given as TCRdb lists it. This chain links TRBV5-1 with TRBJ2-6. The CDR3 contains 8 residues when both ends are counted. Germline loops: CDR1 SGHRS, CDR2 YFSETQ. This chain's CDR3 is CASHLRTS.

This rearrangement joins TRBV9 to TRBJ1-1; TRBD1 matches at 7 bases. Germline trimming cut 6 bases from V and 0 bases from J; bases unmatched to any gene: 5. CDR1 and CDR2 (germline): SGDLS, YYNGEE. This CDR3 spans 14 amino acids. CDR3 in amino acids: CASNRDSLNTEAFF. The CDR3 nucleotides are TGTGCCAGCAACCGGGACAGTCTGAACACTGAAGCTTTCTTT.

A few counts support this clonotype. The chain links TRBV5-1 to TRBJ1-1; no reliable D call. CDR1 SGHRS and CDR2 YFSETQ come from the germline V gene. Trimming shortened V by 4 bases and J by 3 bases, and 16 bases separated the two germline ends. CDR3 length equals 15 residues. The CDR3 nucleotides read TGCGCCAGCAGCGGGGTGCTTCTTGAGGACACTGAAGCTTTCTTT. The encoded protein is CASSGVLLEDTEAFF.

V usage is TRBV30 and J usage is TRBJ2-2, with a possible D match to TRBD2 (5 bases). Germline values: CDR1 GTSNPN, CDR2 SVGIG (reference sequence). This CDR3 has 14 amino acids. The V end lost 3 bases, the J end lost 5 bases, and 13 bases lay between the germline ends. In DNA form, the CDR3 reads TGTGCCTGGAGCTCAGGACTTTCAACCGGGGAGCTGTTTTTT. Amino acids: CAWSSGLSTGELFF.

In this sample, this clonotype turned up a few times. The chain uses TRBV5-1 and TRBJ2-7; possible D gene TRBD1, 5 bases. Germline CDR1 and CDR2: SGHRS and YFSETQ. Trimming removed 4 bases from V and 5 bases from J, with 10 bases in between. The CDR3 has 12 residues. The CDR3 DNA reads TGCGCCAGCAGCCCGGCCAGGGACGAGCAGTACTTC. Protein: CASSPARDEQYF.

This clonotype was recorded at least ten times. The chain combines TRBV7-2 with TRBJ2-3; D is undetermined. In germline, CDR1 is SGHTA, CDR2 FQGNSA. The CDR3 contains 13 residues. V lost 1 base to trimming and J lost 4 bases, with 6 bases between them. The CDR3, as DNA: TGTGCCAGCAGCTTAGGTACAGCAGATACGCAGTATTTT. As protein: CASSLGTADTQYF.

The gene calls are TRBV19 and TRBJ1-1; D ambiguous. The CDR3 runs to 15 residues. V was pared by 7 bases and J by 0 bases, with 15 bases between. Looked up from germline, CDR1 is LNHDA and CDR2 is SQIVND (reference sequence). CDR3 in DNA: TGTGCCAGTAAGGCAGAATCCAGCATGAACACTGAAGCTTTCTTT. It specifies CASKAESSMNTEAFF. The variable domain in full, with the rest retrieved from reference TRBV19 and TRBJ1-1, is DGGITQSPKYLFRKEGQNVTLSCEQNLNHDAMYWYRQDPGQGLRLIYYSQIVNDFQKGDIAEGYSVSREKKESFPLTVTSAQKNPTAFYLCASKAESSMNTEAFFGQGTRLTVV.

The table lists this clonotype with a few counts. The chain has TRBV20-1 and TRBJ1-2, with TRBD1 as a possible D gene (5 bases). CDR3 length: 14 residues. V was shortened by 3 bases and J by 7 bases, with 18 bases between the two germline ends. Per the germline V gene, CDR1 is DFQATT and CDR2 is SNEGSKA (reference sequence). The CDR3 reads CSASHEGGVAGYTF. The CDR3 nucleotides are TGCAGTGCTAGCCACGAGGGAGGGGTTGCTGGCTACACCTTC.